The T cell receptor beta chain under discussion was sequenced for a study of cytomegalovirus exposure and HLA in healthy donors. V lost 2 bases and J lost 7, with 9 bases in between. CDR1 and CDR2 (germline): MDHEN, SYDVKM. The CDR3 length is 13 residues. This PCR relied on a set of 60 Vbeta primers and 13 Jbeta primers. Profiling relied on immunoSEQ multiplex PCR, and the TCRdb table lists in-frame clones only, not all of them. The table lists 150,000 to 200,000 clones, approximately 71% of them singletons. This clone occurred a few times. The origin of this receptor is a middle-aged woman in good health and CMV-seropositive. This chain joins TRBV28 and TRBJ1-5, with D uncertain. The sequencing sample was made of PBMCs. The CDR3 spells CASSLVGRQPQHF. The CDR3 region has the DNA TGTGCCAGCAGTTTAGTGGGGAGGCAGCCCCAGCATTTT.